Listed below are T cell receptor beta chains from one sample, sequenced in a study of T-cell memory formation after mild COVID-19. TCRdb reanalysed the 5' RACE reads using MiXCR and keeps one entry per CDR3 protein. The sample yields around 80,000 distinct CDR3 sequences, 14% seen once. The sequencing sample was made of PBMCs or a T cell subset sorted from them (not recorded which). The origin of the receptors is an adult woman who had mild COVID-19 (a few samples of this study predate the infection). Cell type and time point are not known. Each CDR3 is given with its conserved first and last residue. D genes are given only for firm matches. Size is stated for part of the rows, as once, few or many counts, or as a class when the clone is expanded.

CDR3 length	V gene	D gene	J gene	clone size	CDR3 protein	CDR3 DNA
15	TRBV10-3	TRBD1	TRBJ2-7	-	CAISESGTEDYEQYF	TGTGCCATCAGTGAGTCCGGGACAGAAGACTACGAGCAGTACTTC
15	TRBV5-8	TRBD1	TRBJ1-2	-	CASSLGGTGGDGYTF	TGTGCCAGCAGCTTGGGAGGGACAGGGGGCGATGGCTACACCTTC
15	TRBV6-5	-	TRBJ2-5	few	CASSYGQGKVETQYF	TGTGCCAGCAGTTACGGGCAGGGAAAGGTTGAGACCCAGTACTTC
14	TRBV15	-	TRBJ2-2	few	CATGEEVDYGELFF	TGTGCCACCGGCGAGGAGGTGGACTACGGGGAGCTGTTTTTT
11	TRBV7-9	-	TRBJ2-1	-	CASSLAGTPTF	TGTGCCAGCAGCTTAGCCGGGACTCCGACCTTC
14	TRBV4-1	-	TRBJ2-7	many	CASSQDSRSGEQYF	TGCGCCAGCAGCCAAGATTCTCGTTCGGGCGAGCAGTACTTC
14	TRBV4-1	-	TRBJ2-7	few	CASSKGRGNYEQYF	TGCGCCAGCAGCAAGGGGAGGGGGAACTACGAGCAGTACTTC
15	TRBV29-1	TRBD2	TRBJ2-7	-	CSVELLAGAPYEQYF	TGCAGCGTTGAACTCCTAGCGGGAGCCCCCTACGAGCAGTACTTC
16	TRBV2	-	TRBJ2-5	few	CASSTGLGPGKETQYF	TGTGCCAGCAGTACAGGGTTGGGTCCGGGAAAAGAGACCCAGTACTTC
17	TRBV9	TRBD2	TRBJ2-1	few	CASSPGGVGGGYNEQFF	TGTGCCAGCAGCCCCGGAGGAGTCGGCGGGGGGTACAATGAGCAGTTCTTC
14	TRBV6-5	-	TRBJ2-7	-	CASSPSGPSYEQYF	TGTGCCAGCAGTCCCTCGGGGCCTTCCTACGAGCAGTACTTC
15	TRBV12-3/TRBV12-4	TRBD1	TRBJ2-3	few	CASSEGQGLTDTQYF	TGTGCCAGCAGTGAGGGACAGGGGCTCACAGATACGCAGTATTTT
16	TRBV7-9	TRBD2	TRBJ2-1	many	CASSRVREGGYNEQFF	TGTGCCAGCAGCCGGGTGCGGGAGGGAGGATACAATGAGCAGTTCTTC
12	TRBV20-1	-	TRBJ1-2	few	CSASAAGDGYTF	TGCAGTGCTAGCGCGGCAGGGGATGGCTACACCTTC
12	TRBV12-3/TRBV12-4	-	TRBJ2-3	many	CASSFGTDTQYF	TGTGCCAGCAGTTTTGGCACAGATACGCAGTATTTT
15	TRBV5-8	TRBD1	TRBJ2-2	-	CASSLRQGAAGELFF	TGTGCCAGCAGCTTGAGGCAGGGGGCTGCCGGGGAGCTGTTTTTT
17	TRBV27	TRBD1	TRBJ1-6	once	CASSPRSGTGVNSPLHF	TGTGCCAGCAGTCCCCGCTCCGGGACAGGGGTTAATTCACCCCTCCACTTT
13	TRBV19	-	TRBJ2-7	few	CASSGTLTYEQYF	TGTGCCAGTAGTGGGACGCTTACCTACGAGCAGTACTTC
12	TRBV29-1	-	TRBJ1-1	few	CSVEEGRIEAFF	TGCAGCGTTGAAGAGGGACGTATAGAAGCTTTCTTT
13	TRBV20-1	TRBD2	TRBJ2-3	few	CSAVAGGTDTQYF	TGCAGTGCCGTAGCGGGGGGCACAGATACGCAGTATTTT
13	TRBV11-1	-	TRBJ2-7	few	CASSPNTGAEQYF	TGTGCCAGCAGCCCGAATACAGGTGCCGAGCAGTACTTC
11	TRBV6-2/TRBV6-3	-	TRBJ2-7	few	CASSSFYEQYF	TGTGCCAGCAGTTCTTTCTACGAGCAGTACTTC
12	TRBV15	-	TRBJ2-1	-	CATRSGHNEQFF	TGTGCCACCAGGTCGGGGCACAATGAGCAGTTCTTC
15	TRBV12-3/TRBV12-4	TRBD2	TRBJ2-1	few	CASSLVPSGDNEQFF	TGTGCCAGCAGTTTAGTTCCCAGCGGGGACAATGAGCAGTTCTTC
16	TRBV4-1	-	TRBJ1-4	few	CASSQEARVSSSKLFF	TGCGCCAGCAGCCAAGAAGCGAGGGTCAGCAGTTCGAAACTGTTTTTT
15	TRBV30	-	TRBJ2-6	few	CAWSRPHRGGNVLTF	TGTGCCTGGAGCAGACCTCATCGGGGAGGCAACGTCCTGACTTTC